These 22 T cell receptor beta chains were all obtained from the same sample, sequenced in a study of shared clonotypes between healthy human individuals. Clones were read by immunoSEQ multiplex PCR, and TCRdb kept only the in-frame ones, dropping some. The sample yields roughly 1 million clones, 78% seen once. The sample consisted of memory CD4+ T cells from PBMCs. The subset was: CD45RA-negative fraction. The receptors were sampled from a man between 18 and 29 years old in good health. Some clones in this sample may be carry-over from other donors' samples.

J is TRBJ2-3 and V is TRBV7-9, with unresolved D. The V and J ends lost 1 base and 5 bases respectively, with 7 bases between them. CDR1 and CDR2 from the germline V gene are SEHNR and FQNEAQ (reference sequence). The CDR3 is 13 amino acids. The CDR3 is CASSLVVGDTQYF. In DNA, the CDR3 is TGTGCCAGCAGCTTAGTAGTCGGAGATACGCAGTATTTT.

The chain is built from TRBV7-2 and TRBJ1-1; the D gene is possibly TRBD1 (6 bases). The CDR3 is made up of 15 amino acids. Germline loops: CDR1 SGHTA, CDR2 FQGNSA. The V gene lost 2 bases and the J gene lost 0 bases, with 10 bases spanning the gap. CDR3 in DNA: TGTGCCAGCAGCTTATCGGCAGGGGTGAACACTGAAGCTTTCTTT. Translated, it gives CASSLSAGVNTEAFF.

This clone was observed once. The J gene is TRBJ2-5, the V gene TRBV5-4; D might be TRBD2 (6 bases). This CDR3 is 15 amino acids long. Trimming removed 4 bases from V and 5 bases from J, with 18 bases in between. The V gene's germline CDR1 is SGHNT and CDR2 YYREEE (reference sequence). The CDR3 spells CASSPSPGRRETQYF. CDR3 nucleotide sequence: TGTGCCAGCAGCCCCTCACCAGGGAGGAGGGAGACCCAGTACTTC. Together with reference TRBV5-4 and TRBJ2-5, the CDR3 gives the full variable domain: ETGVTQSPTHLIKTRGQQVTLRCSSQSGHNTVSWYQQALGQGPQFIFQYYREEENGRGNFPPRFSGLQFPNYSSELNVNALELDDSALYLCASSPSPGRRETQYFGPGTRLLVL.

Comment on this clone: Other DNA sequences in this specimen translate into the identical CDR3. V and J are TRBV7-2 and TRBJ1-1; D is unresolved. CDR3 size: 13 residues. Germline assignment: CDR1 SGHTA and CDR2 FQGNSA. V was pared by 3 bases and J by 1 base, with 6 bases between. The CDR3 DNA sequence: TGTGCCAGCAGCTTTCAGAAGAACACTGAAGCTTTCTTT. This encodes CASSFQKNTEAFF.

The chain employs TRBV11-1 and TRBJ2-5; the match to TRBD2 covers 7 bases. CDR1 and CDR2 (germline): SGHAT, FQDESV (reference sequence). The CDR3 has 17 residues. V lost 4 bases, J lost 7 bases, and 18 bases stayed unmatched. The CDR3 DNA sequence: TGTGCCAGCAGCTCAACGGGGGGAGAGGGTTCAGCGGGGACCCAGTACTTC. Its protein product is CASSSTGGEGSAGTQYF.

The V gene is TRBV7-2, the J gene TRBJ2-7, with D possibly TRBD1 on 6 matching bases. With 5 bases removed from V and 6 bases from J, the gap between germline ends came to 17 bases. There are 14 residues in the CDR3. Germline V gene data show CDR1 as SGHTA and CDR2 as FQGNSA. The CDR3 protein is CASSATSGAGEQYF. The CDR3 DNA sequence: TGTGCCAGCAGCGCCACGTCAGGGGCGGGCGAGCAGTACTTC.

This clone appeared once. The chain links TRBV28 to TRBJ2-5, with TRBD2 identical over 11 bases. The CDR3 totals 15 residues. CDR1 and CDR2 (germline): MDHEN, SYDVKM. Trimming cost V 6 bases and J 5 bases; bases outside gene matches: 8. The CDR3 spells CASSIAGGPGETQYF. The DNA of the CDR3 is TGTGCCAGCAGCATAGCGGGAGGGCCTGGTGAGACCCAGTACTTC.

The table lists this clone with a few counts. This chain connects TRBV7-2 to TRBJ1-2; TRBD1 might be the D (6 bases). The CDR3 loop spans 13 amino acids. CDR1 and CDR2 from the germline V gene are SGHTA and FQGNSA. Trimming shortened V by 6 bases and J by 4 bases, and 12 bases separated the two germline ends. CDR3 sequence reads: CASSSGRGYGYTF. CDR3 sequence (DNA): TGTGCCAGCAGTTCAGGCAGGGGCTATGGCTACACCTTC.

As regards this clone: The identical CDR3 is also encoded by other nucleotide sequences in the sample. The V call is TRBV2, the J call TRBJ1-2; D remains unclear. From germline, CDR1 is SNHLY and CDR2 FYNNEI. The CDR3 length is 12 residues. V lost 6 bases and J 3 bases, leaving 8 bases between the germline ends. The CDR3 DNA reads as TGTGCCAGCAGGGGCCAGGACTATGGCTACACCTTC. The encoded protein is CASRGQDYGYTF.

The rearrangement links TRBV15 to TRBJ2-3, with D perhaps matching TRBD2 (6 bases). CDR3 size: 15 residues. Germline CDR1 reads LNHNV; CDR2 reads YYDKDF (reference sequence). Trimming took 5 bases from V and 0 from J, leaving 12 bases between them. The CDR3 nucleotides are TGTGCCACCAGCCCCATTAGCGGTAGCACAGATACGCAGTATTTT. Amino acid sequence: CATSPISGSTDTQYF.

This clone is a singleton in its sample. The chain uses TRBV27 and TRBJ1-3; D uncertain. The CDR3 is 16 amino acids. Trimming stripped 5 bases from V and 0 bases from J, with 14 bases between. Germline values: CDR1 MNHEY, CDR2 SMNVEV (reference sequence). As DNA, the CDR3 is TGTGCCAGCAGTGGGCCGTTTCGGACCTCTGGAAACACCATATATTTT. This sequence encodes CASSGPFRTSGNTIYF.

This clone has more than one count but fewer than ten. The rearrangement joins TRBV30 to TRBJ1-2, with D possibly being TRBD1 (5 bases). Germline V lookup: CDR1 GTSNPN, CDR2 SVGIG (reference sequence). The CDR3 spans 14 residues. V was trimmed by 1 base and J by 4 bases, leaving 13 bases between them. The CDR3 bases are TGTGCCTGGAGTGACTCGGGGCAGGCCTATGGCTACACCTTC. This sequence encodes CAWSDSGQAYGYTF.

This clone was observed a single time. The chain is built from TRBV10-1 and TRBJ2-3; 10 bases map to TRBD2. CDR1 is WNHNN, CDR2 SYGVQD, per germline (reference sequence). V lost 5 bases to trimming and J lost 2 bases; unmatched junction nucleotides: 10. This CDR3 contains 17 residues. Here the CDR3 DNA reads TGCGCCAGCAGTCGGTCCCCTGGGACTAGCGACACAGATACGCAGTATTTT. The encoded protein is CASSRSPGTSDTDTQYF.

This clone was detected only once. The V call is TRBV4-2, the J call TRBJ2-7, with 9 positions matching TRBD1. With 4 bases clipped from V and 1 base from J, the junction kept 5 bases outside the gene matches. Germline lookup yields CDR1 LGHNA and CDR2 YNFKEQ. The CDR3 runs to 15 residues. The CDR3 is CASSPRTGESYEQYF. As DNA, the CDR3 is TGTGCCAGCAGCCCGCGGACAGGGGAGTCCTACGAGCAGTACTTC.

This chain uses TRBV4-3 with TRBJ2-5, with a tentative D call TRBD1 (8 bases). The CDR3 extends over 15 amino acids. The V gene lost 4 bases and the J gene lost 4 bases, with 16 bases spanning the gap. CDR1 LGHNA and CDR2 YSLEER come from the germline V gene. The CDR3 region is CASSRDRTRGETQYF. CDR3 DNA sequence: TGCGCCAGCAGCCGGGACAGGACTAGGGGAGAGACCCAGTACTTC.

The V gene is TRBV18, the J gene TRBJ2-5; TRBD1 agrees at 10 bases. Per germline, CDR1 KGHSH and CDR2 LQKENI. V was clipped by 5 bases and J by 3 bases; unmatched bases: 6. The CDR3 runs 15 residues. CDR3 sequence reads: CASSISGTGEETQYF. CDR3 nucleotides: TGTGCCAGCTCAATCTCCGGGACAGGGGAAGAGACCCAGTACTTC.

The CDR3 DNA follows: TGTGCCAGCAGCTCGGACGGTCGGCAGCCCCAGCATTTT. Protein product: CASSSDGRQPQHF. V gene TRBV7-3 combines with J gene TRBJ1-5; D gene ambiguous. Germline CDR1 and CDR2: SGHTA and FQGTGA. V was shortened by 4 bases and J by 7 bases, with 11 bases between the two germline ends. The CDR3 spans 13 residues. Full variable domain (missing parts from reference TRBV7-3 and TRBJ1-5): GAGVSQTPSNKVTEKGKYVELRCDPISGHTALYWYRQSLGQGPEFLIYFQGTGAADDSGLPNDRFFAVRPEGSVSTLKIQRTERGDSAVYLCASSSDGRQPQHFGDGTRLSIL.

V gene TRBV7-9 combines with J gene TRBJ1-4; D unresolved. The CDR3 runs 14 residues. V lost 1 base and J lost 3, with 6 bases in between. The germline CDR1 and CDR2 sequences are SEHNR and FQNEAQ (reference sequence). Here the CDR3 DNA reads TGTGCCAGCAGCTTAGTGTACTCTAATGAAAAACTGTTTTTT. It specifies CASSLVYSNEKLFF.

This chain connects TRBV5-6 to TRBJ2-1; TRBD2 might be the D (6 bases). CDR1 and CDR2 from the germline V gene are SGHDT and YYEEEE. The CDR3 is 14 residues long. V was pared by 7 bases and J by 6 bases, with 17 bases between. The CDR3 reads CASYTPGVGNEQFF. The CDR3 DNA reads TGTGCCAGCTACACACCGGGAGTGGGCAATGAGCAGTTCTTC.

The rearrangement joins TRBV9 to TRBJ2-7, with TRBD1 matching 7 bases. Germline-derived CDR1 and CDR2 are SGDLS and YYNGEE. This CDR3 has 15 amino acids. V lost 2 bases, J lost 1 base, and 6 bases stayed unmatched. In DNA form, the CDR3 reads TGTGCCAGCAGCGTTTCTACGGGACAGTCCTACGAGCAGTACTTC. Its translation: CASSVSTGQSYEQYF.

V gene TRBV30 combines with J gene TRBJ1-4, with unresolved D. Trimming took off 3 bases at V and 4 bases at J, with 15 bases between the two ends. In germline, CDR1 is GTSNPN, CDR2 SVGIG (reference sequence). The CDR3 totals 15 residues. The CDR3 nucleotides are TGTGCCTGGAGCGAAGGGCAGCACATTAATGAAAAACTGTTTTTT. Translating gives CAWSEGQHINEKLFF. Full variable domain (rest looked up from reference TRBV30 and TRBJ1-4): SQTIHQWPATLVQPVGSPLSLECTVEGTSNPNLYWYRQAAGRGLQLLFYSVGIGQISSEVPQNLSASRPQDRQFILSSKKLLLSDSGFYLCAWSEGQHINEKLFFGSGTQLSVL.

For this clone: Other DNA sequences of this sample code for an identical CDR3. V gene TRBV7-2 combines with J gene TRBJ2-1; D unresolved. The germline gives CDR1 SGHTA, CDR2 FQGNSA. V lost 5 bases and J lost 5, with 7 bases in between. The CDR3 runs 12 residues. CDR3 coding DNA: TGTGCCAGCAGCCTCCAGGACAATGAGCAGTTCTTC. Translated, it gives CASSLQDNEQFF.